This T cell receptor beta chain was obtained from a study of cytomegalovirus exposure and HLA in healthy donors. At the level of the study: It was reported in a later analysis that the 100 to 150 validation repertoires used the same platform as the approximately 670 first-cohort repertoires.

The V gene end was trimmed by 5 bases and the J gene end by 11 bases; junction bases not matched to a gene: 8. The length of the CDR3 is 13 residues. Germline V lookup: CDR1 MNHNY, CDR2 SVGAGI (reference sequence). This clone turned up a few times. Its antigen remains unknown. The method was immunoSEQ multiplex PCR; TCRdb's version includes in-frame clones alone and lacks a portion of them. The table shows about 160,000 clones, with 95% to 97% occurring only once. Study-wide findings and caveats: Researchers reported that a few CMV-associated chains were confirmed in vitro as CMV antigen-specific. A subsequent analysis found that TCR clusters from the first cohort also tended to co-occur in the 90 to 150 validation repertoires, with about 94% of cluster scores above 0.

Input material: PBMCs. The origin of this receptor is a young woman in good health and CMV-seronegative. V and J are TRBV6-6 and TRBJ1-1, with 10 bases matching TRBD1. Here the CDR3 reads CASSVPGQGTAFF. The CDR3 region has the DNA TGTGCCAGCAGTGTCCCGGGACAGGGGACGGCTTTCTTT.